The table lists the clone carrying this TCR beta chain with a few counts. The data stem from a study of blood T cells in healthy people across ages. CDR3 size: 15 residues. Trimming cost V 4 bases and J 2 bases, with 15 bases left between them. Germline V CDR1 and CDR2: SGHRS, YFSETQ. Primers used in a second PCR of roughly 6 to 12 cycles were a sample-barcoded 5' primer and a J-beta primer mix. Every single cDNA molecule received a tag from a template-switch adaptor with 12 random nucleotides. One entry per CDR3 protein results from TCRdb running MiXCR on the 5' RACE reads. The repertoire includes 1.5 million to 2 million distinct CDR3 sequences, around 42% of them detected once, and 23% sits in the top ten.

This clonotype was sampled from a human donor in good health. Sequencing was done on a sample of blood. The chain uses TRBV5-1 and TRBJ2-5, with D tentatively TRBD1 or TRBD2 (6 bases each). In DNA, the CDR3 is TGCGCCAGCAGCCCAAGTAGGGGGGCTCAAGAGACCCAGTACTTC. As protein: CASSPSRGAQETQYF.